Listed here is a single T cell receptor beta chain. The repertoire was sequenced with immunoSEQ multiplex PCR; TCRdb's copy has only in-frame clones and lacks some. Counted here are about 48,000 clones, around 86% occurring once; the ten biggest clones make up roughly 3%. The sample is drawn from a study of blood T cell repertoires in COVID-19. Specimen: PBMCs or T cells enriched from blood (not recorded which). The TCR sequence derives from a woman aged 50 to 60 who had recovered from COVID-19.

The CDR3 DNA reads as TGTGCCAGCAGGGCGGGGCCCGACTCGGAGACCCAGTACTTC. It translates to CASRAGPDSETQYF. This chain joins TRBV2 and TRBJ2-5; possible D gene TRBD2, 6 bases. V gave up 6 bases and J gave up 5 bases, with 16 bases separating them. This CDR3 has 14 amino acids. CDR1 SNHLY and CDR2 FYNNEI come from the germline V gene.